This is a list of T cell receptor beta chains from one sample in a study of cytomegalovirus exposure and HLA in healthy donors. Some clones are missing from TCRdb's copy, which holds only in-frame ones; the method was immunoSEQ multiplex PCR. Of under 200,000 clones in the sample, 70% to 85% were seen once. The sample consisted of PBMCs. All receptors derive from a man in his forties in good health and CMV-seronegative. CDR3s include the opening cysteine and the closing phenylalanine or tryptophan.

>TRBJ2-7|TRBV27
CASSPRGRGPEEQYF
>TRBJ1-5|TRBV27
CASSLSPVNQPQHF
>TRBJ2-5|TRBV7-2
CASSLDTPGETQYF
>TRBJ2-7|TRBV27
CASSPRRGHEQYF
>TRBJ2-3|TRBV7-9
CASSPYSGFGPDTQYF
>TRBJ2-7|TRBV7-2
CASSWTQDTLSSYEQYF
>TRBJ2-3|TRBV18
CASSPHRVPDTQYF
>TRBJ1-3|TRBV4-1
CASSQDSGSDRGPGNTIYF
>TRBJ1-5|TRBV19
CASSEVGGQPQHF
>TRBJ1-2|TRBV29-1
CSVEDRELLDPLRGYTF
>TRBJ1-1|TRBV2
CASSRQGNTEAFF
>TRBJ2-7|TRBV7-6
CASSGHDYEQYF
>TRBJ2-5|TRBV6-1
CASSEITSPQETQYF
>TRBJ1-2|TRBV5-8
CASSPRDLGGYTF
>TRBJ1-1|TRBV19
CASSIDQGARTEAFF
>TRBJ1-1|TRBV19
CASRTTGLAEAFF
>TRBJ2-7|TRBV5-4
CASSLRPGTTPYEQYF
>TRBJ2-1|TRBV7-6
CASSVSGGANNEQFF
>TRBJ1-1|TRBV14
CASSQRTGLITEAFF
>TRBJ1-6|TRBV7-9
CASSLGGQANSPLHF
>TRBJ2-7|TRBV27
CASSLSQRTGEQYF
>TRBJ2-7|TRBV13
CASSLVGGDYEQYF
>TRBJ1-2|TRBV5-6
CASRKLVSNYGYTF
>TRBJ1-5|TRBV4-1
CASSQDTGVQPQHF
>TRBJ2-7|TRBV27
CASSSWGQGSNEQYF
>TRBJ1-6|TRBV5-1
CASQGETGWNSPLHF
>TRBJ2-7|TRBV25-1
CASRQTGKNEQYF
>TRBJ1-5|TRBV16
CASSLDRGNQPQHF
>TRBJ1-5|TRBV6-1
CASSETTGDQPQHF
>TRBJ2-5|TRBV5-1
CASSLARTSQHKGQGTQYF
>TRBJ1-2|TRBV25-1
CASSDWGQGYGYTF
>TRBJ2-1|TRBV5-6
CASSPSGILNNEQFF
>TRBJ2-2|TRBV18
CASSPIGTASGELFF
>TRBJ2-3|TRBV19
CASSIGLITDTQYF
>TRBJ2-7|TRBV7-8
CASSLVSSGGSSYEQYF
>TRBJ1-1|TRBV5-1
CASSAIRESEAFF
>TRBJ1-2|TRBV5-4
CASSLRTGDYGYTF
>TRBJ2-3|TRBV9
CASSVLPGAGPAPDTQYF
>TRBJ1-6|TRBV27
CASRRQGFTYNSPLHF
>TRBJ1-2|TRBV27
CASSSRGISYTF
>TRBJ1-2|TRBV5-6
CASSLRWTGAGYTF
>TRBJ2-1|TRBV10-3
CAIRDRDYNEQFF
>TRBJ1-2|TRBV4-3
CASSQDPAEYGYTF
>TRBJ2-7|TRBV19
CASRRLAGDSYEQYF
>TRBJ1-6|TRBV5-1
CASSEKGAVSPLHF
>TRBJ2-1|TRBV10-2
CASSEPGYNEQFF
>TRBJ2-2|TRBV6-5
CASSYVTGGRTGELFF
>TRBJ2-7|TRBV2
CASTEPQGSHEQYF
>TRBJ2-3|TRBV7-9
CASSFDNTDTQYF
>TRBJ1-2|TRBV9
CASGASRDRDGYTF
>TRBJ2-5|TRBV15
CATQGDAQETQYF
>TRBJ2-1|TRBV11-2
CASSLDTGYNEQFF
>TRBJ1-6|TRBV13
CASNSGTGYSPLHF
>-|TRBV6-5
CASSYQVTGSIVEQYF
>TRBJ2-5|TRBV5-6
CASSLSSGVFETQYF
>TRBJ1-4|TRBV7-9
CASSARQGGNEKLFF
>TRBJ2-7|TRBV11-2
CASSPGQSYEQYF